This T cell receptor (beta chain) was profiled in a study of blood T cell repertoires in COVID-19. Repertoires were generated with immunoSEQ multiplex PCR, while TCRdb's copy carries only in-frame clones and drops some. The sample includes about 310,000 clones, roughly 85% of them seen just once. Adults between roughly 18 and 95 years of age took part from some 25 US areas. Donors of Cohort 3 who recovered were those that had two negative PCRs, clearance, or symptom resolution. Germline V gene sequence: CDR1 KGHDR, CDR2 SFDVKD. The CDR3 has 15 residues. V lost 4 bases, J lost 2 bases, and 3 bases stayed unmatched.

The sequenced sample consisted of PBMCs or T cells enriched from blood (not recorded which). The TCR comes from a man aged 25 to 40 who had recovered from COVID-19. The gene calls are TRBV24-1 and TRBJ2-7, with 11 positions matching TRBD1. This CDR3 reads CATSETGQGAYEQYF. CDR3 sequence (DNA): TGTGCCACCAGTGAGACGGGACAGGGGGCCTACGAGCAGTACTTC.